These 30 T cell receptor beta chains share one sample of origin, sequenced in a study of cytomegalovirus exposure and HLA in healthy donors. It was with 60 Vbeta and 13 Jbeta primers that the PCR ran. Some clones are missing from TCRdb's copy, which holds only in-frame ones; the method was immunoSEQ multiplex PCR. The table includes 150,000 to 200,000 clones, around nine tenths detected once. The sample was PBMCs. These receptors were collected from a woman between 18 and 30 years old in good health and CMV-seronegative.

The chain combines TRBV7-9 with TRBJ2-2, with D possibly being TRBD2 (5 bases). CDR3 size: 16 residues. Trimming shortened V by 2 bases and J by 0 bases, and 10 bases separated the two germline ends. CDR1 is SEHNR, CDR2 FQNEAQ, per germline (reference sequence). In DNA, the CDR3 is TGTGCCAGCAGCTTACTTCGACTATCGAACACCGGGGAGCTGTTTTTT. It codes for CASSLLRLSNTGELFF.

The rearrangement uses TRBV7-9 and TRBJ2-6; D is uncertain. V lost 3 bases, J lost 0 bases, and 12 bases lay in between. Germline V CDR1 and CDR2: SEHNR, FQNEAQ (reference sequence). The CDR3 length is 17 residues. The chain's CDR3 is CASSFPAVSSGANVLTF. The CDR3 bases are TGTGCCAGCAGCTTTCCGGCGGTGAGCTCTGGGGCCAACGTCCTGACTTTC.

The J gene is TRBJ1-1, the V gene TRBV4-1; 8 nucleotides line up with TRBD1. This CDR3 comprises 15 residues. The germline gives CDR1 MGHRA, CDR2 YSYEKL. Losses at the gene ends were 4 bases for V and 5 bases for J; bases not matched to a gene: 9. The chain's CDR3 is CASSLLGQGGTEAFF. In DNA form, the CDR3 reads TGCGCCAGCAGCCTGCTCGGACAGGGTGGTACTGAAGCTTTCTTT.

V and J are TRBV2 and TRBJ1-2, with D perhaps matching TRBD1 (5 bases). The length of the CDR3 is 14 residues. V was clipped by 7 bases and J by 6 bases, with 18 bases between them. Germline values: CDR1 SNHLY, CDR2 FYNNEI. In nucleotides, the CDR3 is TGTGCCAGCACCCCAAAGCAGGGCAGCAATGGCTACACCTTC. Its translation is CASTPKQGSNGYTF.

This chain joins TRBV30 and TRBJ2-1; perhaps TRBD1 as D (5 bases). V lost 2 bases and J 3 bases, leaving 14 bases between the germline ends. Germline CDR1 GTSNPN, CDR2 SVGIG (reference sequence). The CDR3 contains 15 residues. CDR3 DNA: TGTGCCTGGAGTTTTATGGACATCGGCTACAATGAGCAGTTCTTC. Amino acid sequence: CAWSFMDIGYNEQFF.

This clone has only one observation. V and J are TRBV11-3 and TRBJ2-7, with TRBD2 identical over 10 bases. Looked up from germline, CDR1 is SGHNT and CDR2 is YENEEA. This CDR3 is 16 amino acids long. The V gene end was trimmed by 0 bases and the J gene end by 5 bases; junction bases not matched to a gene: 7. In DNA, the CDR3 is TGTGCCAGCAGCTTAGATCTGGCTAGCGGGAGAAACGAGCAGTACTTC. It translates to CASSLDLASGRNEQYF.

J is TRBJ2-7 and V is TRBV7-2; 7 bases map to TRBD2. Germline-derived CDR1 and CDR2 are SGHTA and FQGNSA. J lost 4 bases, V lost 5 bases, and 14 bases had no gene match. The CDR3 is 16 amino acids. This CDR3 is CASSPLMSGALYEQYF. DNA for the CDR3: TGTGCCAGCAGCCCGCTTATGAGCGGGGCCCTTTACGAGCAGTACTTC.

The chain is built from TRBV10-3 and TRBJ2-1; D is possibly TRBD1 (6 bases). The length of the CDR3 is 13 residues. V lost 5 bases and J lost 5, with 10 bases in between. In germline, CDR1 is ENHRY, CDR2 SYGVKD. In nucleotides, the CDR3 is TGTGCCATCAGTAAAAGGGACAACAATGAGCAGTTCTTC. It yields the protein CAISKRDNNEQFF.

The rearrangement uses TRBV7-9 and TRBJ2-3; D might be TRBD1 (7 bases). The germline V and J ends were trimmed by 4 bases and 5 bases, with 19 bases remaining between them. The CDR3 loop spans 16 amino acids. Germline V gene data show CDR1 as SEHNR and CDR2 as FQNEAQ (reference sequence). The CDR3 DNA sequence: TGTGCCAGCAGCTCCTATCGAGGCAGGGGGGAAGATACGCAGTATTTT. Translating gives CASSSYRGRGEDTQYF.

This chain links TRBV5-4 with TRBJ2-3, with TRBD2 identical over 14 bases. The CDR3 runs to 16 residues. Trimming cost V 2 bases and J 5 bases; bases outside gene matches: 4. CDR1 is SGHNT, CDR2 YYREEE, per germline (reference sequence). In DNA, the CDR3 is TGTGCCAGCAGCTTTAGACTAGCGGGAGGGGTAGATACGCAGTATTTT. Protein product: CASSFRLAGGVDTQYF.

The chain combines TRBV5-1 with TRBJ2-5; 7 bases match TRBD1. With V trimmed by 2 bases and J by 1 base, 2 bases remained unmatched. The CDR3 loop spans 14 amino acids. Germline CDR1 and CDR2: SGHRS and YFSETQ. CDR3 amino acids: CASSFGTAQETQYF. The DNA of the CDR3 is TGCGCCAGCAGCTTCGGGACAGCCCAAGAGACCCAGTACTTC.

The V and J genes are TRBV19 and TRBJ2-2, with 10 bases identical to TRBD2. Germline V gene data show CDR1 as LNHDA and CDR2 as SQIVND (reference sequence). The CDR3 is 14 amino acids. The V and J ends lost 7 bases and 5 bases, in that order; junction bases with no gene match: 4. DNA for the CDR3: TGTGCCAGTAAGATAGCGGGGGGTACCGGGGAGCTGTTTTTT. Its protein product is CASKIAGGTGELFF.

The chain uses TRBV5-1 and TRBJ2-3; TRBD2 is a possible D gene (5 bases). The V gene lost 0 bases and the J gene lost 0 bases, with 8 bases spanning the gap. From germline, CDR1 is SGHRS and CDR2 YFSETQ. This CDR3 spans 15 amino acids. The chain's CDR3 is CASSLGGPSTDTQYF. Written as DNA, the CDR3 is TGCGCCAGCAGCTTGGGAGGGCCTAGCACAGATACGCAGTATTTT.

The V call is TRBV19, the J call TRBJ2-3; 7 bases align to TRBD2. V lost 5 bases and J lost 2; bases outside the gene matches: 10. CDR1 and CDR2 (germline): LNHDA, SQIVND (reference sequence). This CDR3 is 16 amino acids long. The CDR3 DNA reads TGTGCCAGTAGTTCCTTCCTAGCGGACCCCACAGATACGCAGTATTTT. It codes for CASSSFLADPTDTQYF.

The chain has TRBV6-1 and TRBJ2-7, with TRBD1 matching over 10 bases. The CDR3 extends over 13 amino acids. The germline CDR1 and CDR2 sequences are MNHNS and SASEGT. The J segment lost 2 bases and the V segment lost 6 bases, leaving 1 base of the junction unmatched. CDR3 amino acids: CASRGQGTYEQYF. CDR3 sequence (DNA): TGTGCCAGCAGGGGACAGGGGACCTACGAGCAGTACTTC.

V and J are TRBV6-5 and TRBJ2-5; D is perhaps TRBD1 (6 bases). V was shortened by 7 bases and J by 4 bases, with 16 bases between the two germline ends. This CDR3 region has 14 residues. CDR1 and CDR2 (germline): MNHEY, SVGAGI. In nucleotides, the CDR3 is TGTGCCAGCACCCTGGACAGAGGGCGAGAGACCCAGTACTTC. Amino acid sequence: CASTLDRGRETQYF.

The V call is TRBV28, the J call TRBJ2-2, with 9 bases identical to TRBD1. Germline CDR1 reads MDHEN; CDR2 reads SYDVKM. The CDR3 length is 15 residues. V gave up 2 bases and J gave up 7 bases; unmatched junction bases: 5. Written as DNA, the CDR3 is TGTGCCAGCAGTTTAGGACAGGGGTTGAGCGGGGAGCTGTTTTTT. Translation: CASSLGQGLSGELFF.

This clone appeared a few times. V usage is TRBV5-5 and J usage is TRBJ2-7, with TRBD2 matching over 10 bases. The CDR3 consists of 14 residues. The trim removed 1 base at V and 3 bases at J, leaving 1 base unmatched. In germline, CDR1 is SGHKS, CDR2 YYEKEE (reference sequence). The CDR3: CASSLTSGIYEQYF. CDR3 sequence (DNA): TGTGCCAGCAGCTTGACTAGCGGGATCTACGAGCAGTACTTC.

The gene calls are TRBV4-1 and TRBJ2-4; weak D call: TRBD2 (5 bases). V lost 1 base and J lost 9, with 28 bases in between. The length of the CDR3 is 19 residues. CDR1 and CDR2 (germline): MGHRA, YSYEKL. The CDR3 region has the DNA TGCGCCAGCAGCCAAGTCCCATTCTGGGTAGAGCGGTTCCGGGGCATTCAGTACTTC. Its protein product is CASSQVPFWVERFRGIQYF.

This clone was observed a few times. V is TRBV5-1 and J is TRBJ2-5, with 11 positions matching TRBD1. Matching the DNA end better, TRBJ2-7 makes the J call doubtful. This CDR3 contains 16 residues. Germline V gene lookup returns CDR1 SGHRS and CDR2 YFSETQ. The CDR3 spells CASSLGRTGGFHEQYF. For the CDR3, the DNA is TGCGCCAGCAGCTTGGGTAGGACAGGGGGCTTCCACGAGCAGTACTTC.

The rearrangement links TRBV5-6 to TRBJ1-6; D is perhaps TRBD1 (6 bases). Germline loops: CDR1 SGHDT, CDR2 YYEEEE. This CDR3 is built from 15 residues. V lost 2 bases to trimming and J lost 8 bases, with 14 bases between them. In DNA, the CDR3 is TGTGCCAGCAGCTTCTACAGGGAGTGGGATTCACCCCTCCACTTT. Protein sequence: CASSFYREWDSPLHF.

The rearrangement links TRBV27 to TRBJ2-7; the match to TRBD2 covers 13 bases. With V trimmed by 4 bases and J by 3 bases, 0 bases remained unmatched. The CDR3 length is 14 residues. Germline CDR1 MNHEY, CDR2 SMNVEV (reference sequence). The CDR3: CASSWTSGGYEQYF. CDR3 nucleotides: TGTGCCAGCAGTTGGACTAGCGGGGGCTACGAGCAGTACTTC.

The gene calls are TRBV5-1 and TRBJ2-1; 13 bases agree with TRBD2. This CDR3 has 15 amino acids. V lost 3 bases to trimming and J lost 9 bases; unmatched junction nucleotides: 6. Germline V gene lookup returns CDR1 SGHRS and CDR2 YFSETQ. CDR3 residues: CASSSTSGRAGEQFF. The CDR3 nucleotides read TGCGCCAGCAGCTCAACTAGCGGGAGGGCCGGTGAGCAGTTCTTC.

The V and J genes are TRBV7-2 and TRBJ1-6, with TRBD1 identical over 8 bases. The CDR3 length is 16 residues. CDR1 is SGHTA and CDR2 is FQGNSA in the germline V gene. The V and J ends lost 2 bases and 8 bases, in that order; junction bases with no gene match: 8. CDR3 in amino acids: CASSLQGAAYDSPLHF. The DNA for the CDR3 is TGTGCCAGCAGCTTACAGGGGGCGGCGTATGATTCACCCCTCCACTTT. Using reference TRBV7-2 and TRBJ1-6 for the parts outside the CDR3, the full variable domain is GAGVSQSPSNKVTEKGKDVELRCDPISGHTALYWYRQSLGQGLEFLIYFQGNSAPDKSGLPSDRFSAERTGGSVSTLTIQRTQQEDSAVYLCASSLQGAAYDSPLHFGNGTRLTVT.

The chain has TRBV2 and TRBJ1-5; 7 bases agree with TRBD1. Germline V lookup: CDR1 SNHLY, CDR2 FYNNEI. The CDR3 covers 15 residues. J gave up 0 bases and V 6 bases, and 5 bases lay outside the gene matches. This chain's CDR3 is CASRGQSYSNQPQHF. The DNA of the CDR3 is TGTGCCAGCAGGGGACAGTCCTATAGCAATCAGCCCCAGCATTTT.

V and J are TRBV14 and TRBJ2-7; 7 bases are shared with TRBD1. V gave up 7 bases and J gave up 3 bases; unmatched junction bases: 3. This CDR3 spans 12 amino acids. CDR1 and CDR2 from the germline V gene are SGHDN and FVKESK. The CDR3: CASTAGGYEQYF. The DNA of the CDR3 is TGTGCCAGCACTGCAGGGGGCTACGAGCAGTACTTC.

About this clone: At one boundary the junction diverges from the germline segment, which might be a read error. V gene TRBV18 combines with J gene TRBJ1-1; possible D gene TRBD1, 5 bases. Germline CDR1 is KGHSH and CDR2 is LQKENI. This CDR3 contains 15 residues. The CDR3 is CASSPGYRSNTEVFF. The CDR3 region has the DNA TGTGCCAGCTCACCAGGATACAGGAGTAACACTGAAGTTTTCTTT.

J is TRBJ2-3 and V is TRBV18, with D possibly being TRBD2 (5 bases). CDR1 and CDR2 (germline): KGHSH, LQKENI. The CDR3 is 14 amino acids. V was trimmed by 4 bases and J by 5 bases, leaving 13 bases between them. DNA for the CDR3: TGTGCCAGCTCACTATCCGGGGTCGAAGATACGCAGTATTTT. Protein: CASSLSGVEDTQYF.

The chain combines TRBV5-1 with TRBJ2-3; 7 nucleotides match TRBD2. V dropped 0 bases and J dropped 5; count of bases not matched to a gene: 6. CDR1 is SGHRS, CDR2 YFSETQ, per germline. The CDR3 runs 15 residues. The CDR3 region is CASSLVSGEGDTQYF. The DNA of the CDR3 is TGCGCCAGCAGCTTGGTGAGCGGGGAGGGAGATACGCAGTATTTT.

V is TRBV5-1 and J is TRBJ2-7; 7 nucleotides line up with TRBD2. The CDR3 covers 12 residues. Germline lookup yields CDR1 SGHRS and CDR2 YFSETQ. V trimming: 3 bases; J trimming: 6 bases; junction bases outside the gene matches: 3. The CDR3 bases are TGCGCCAGCAGCTGGGGGGAGGGCGAGCAGTACTTC. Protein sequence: CASSWGEGEQYF.